This T cell receptor (beta chain) was obtained from a study of regulatory T cells. Overall study findings and caveats: Hydrophobic residues at CDR3 positions 6 and 7 were enriched in conventional CD4+ T cells of CD3G-deficient patients. In patients, unique TRB V-J pairs were restricted and V/J usage skewed, especially in Tregs.

For this clone: Its matching antigen is unknown.

At testing, patients were 2 to 39 years old, with reduced naive and increased memory T-cell proportions. CD4+ cells were sorted into CD25-high CD127-low regulatory cells and CD25-low CD127-high conventional cells. Germline-derived CDR1 and CDR2 are SGHRS and YFSETQ. Trimming removed 4 bases at V and 7 bases at J, with 14 bases between. The CDR3 is made up of 13 amino acids. Amplification used 52 TRBV primers and 13 TRBJ primers. The data were produced by immunoSEQ multiplex PCR, yet TCRdb's version contains in-frame clones alone and is incomplete. The data show under 30,000 clones, with about 88% seen just once and about 1.3% held by the top ten.

The clonotype was recovered from a child aged 5-17 years with CD3G deficiency. The V gene is TRBV5-1, the J gene TRBJ1-2, with D possibly TRBD1 on 5 matching bases. Sequencing used conventional CD4+ T cells sorted from blood. This CDR3 reads CASSPQGKGGYTF. The CDR3 nucleotides are TGCGCCAGCAGCCCCCAGGGTAAGGGTGGCTACACCTTC.